This TCR beta chain stems from a study of OX40 agonist ivuxolimab in advanced cancers. J was trimmed by 4 bases and V by 5 bases; bases with no gene match: 5. The CDR3 runs to 14 residues. In germline, CDR1 is SNHLY, CDR2 FYNNEI. This clone was observed a single time. Its antigen is unknown. Study-wide points: Among expanded peripheral T cells, antigen specificity went undetermined.

Measured with immunoSEQ multiplex PCR; TCRdb has only the in-frame clones, and not every one. The repertoire includes around 77,000 clones, roughly 90% of them detected once, and approximately 2.4% sits in the top ten. J is TRBJ1-1 and V is TRBV2, with 9 bases lining up with TRBD1. The specimen was CD4+ or CD8+ T cells sorted from blood, collected in a trial of the OX40 agonist ivuxolimab. The receptor's source is an adult with an advanced solid tumor such as melanoma, head and neck, liver or kidney cancer. CDR3 region: CASSQQGAATEAFF. CDR3 in DNA: TGTGCCAGCAGTCAACAGGGGGCCGCCACTGAAGCTTTCTTT.